This entry concerns a single T cell receptor (beta chain). This sample was included in a study of blood T cell repertoires in COVID-19. Study as a whole: Sources were T cells, B-cell-depleted T cells, or PBMCs; the material itself was cDNA or gDNA.

This CDR3 comprises 17 residues. In germline, CDR1 is LNHDA, CDR2 SQIVND (reference sequence). Trimming took 1 base from V and 1 from J; bases not matched to a gene: 4. Original handling: By means of reference gene primer amplification, nucleated cell counts were estimated. The assay was immunoSEQ multiplex PCR, and TCRdb's table has in-frame clones only and misses some. That table furnishes V, J and clone size, whereas the DNA furnished D and trimming. Here the sample spans over 150,000 clones, about 80% being singletons. This receptor was taken from a man aged 60 to 75 with acute or convalescent COVID-19. Sequencing was carried out using peripheral blood. The chain joins TRBV19 to TRBJ2-1; 10 positions match TRBD2. The CDR3 DNA follows: TGTGCCAGTAGTATAGTTTCGACTAGCGGGTCCTACAATGAGCAGTTCTTC. This gives the protein CASSIVSTSGSYNEQFF.